Described below is a single TCR beta chain sequence and its context. The CDR3 spans 15 residues. From germline, CDR1 is SGHRS and CDR2 YFSETQ. The V segment lost 0 bases and the J segment 11 bases; nucleotides outside the gene matches: 13. The source of the sample is a study of blood T cells in healthy people across ages. Alongside a J-beta primer mix, a sample-barcoded 5' primer served in a second PCR lasting about 7 to 12 cycles. TCRdb re-derived calls from the 5' RACE reads in MiXCR, one entry per CDR3 protein. The sample carries some 880,000 distinct CDR3 sequences, 30% to 45% recorded once. Total RNA was isolated from each sample in quantities of at least 5 micrograms.

The chain links TRBV5-1 to TRBJ2-5; TRBD1 matches at 7 bases. Sequenced: blood. The sequence was obtained from a man aged 18 to 29 in good health. In DNA form, the CDR3 reads TGCGCCAGCAGCTTGGACGGACAGGATTACAATGAGCAGTACTTC. Its protein product is CASSLDGQDYNEQYF. Variable domain in full (rest from reference TRBV5-1 and TRBJ2-5): KAGVTQTPRYLIKTRGQQVTLSCSPISGHRSVSWYQQTPGQGLQFLFEYFSETQRNKGNFPGRFSGRQFSNSRSEMNVSTLELGDSALYLCASSLDGQDYNEQYFGPGTRLLVL.